This TCR beta chain was retrieved from a study of T cell changes during pregnancy in multiple sclerosis. Per germline, CDR1 SEHNR and CDR2 FQNEAQ (reference sequence). The V segment lost 5 bases and the J segment 5 bases; nucleotides outside the gene matches: 10. The CDR3 totals 16 residues. TCRdb's copy holds only in-frame clones and misses some; the assay was immunoSEQ multiplex PCR. The table has roughly 70,000 clones, around 92% seen once. The chain recombines TRBV7-9 with TRBJ2-1; 9 bases are a match to TRBD2. This TCR came from a female donor with multiple sclerosis, enrolled in a pregnancy study. Sequenced material: peripheral blood, taken before pregnancy. As DNA, the CDR3 is TGTGCCAGCAGCCAGCTAGCGGGAATCAAGGACAATGAGCAGTTCTTC. This gives the protein CASSQLAGIKDNEQFF.